This TCR beta chain was obtained from a study of T cell responses to AZD1222 COVID-19 vaccine. Trimming shortened V by 2 bases and J by 2 bases, and 10 bases separated the two germline ends. Germline CDR1 reads KGHSH; CDR2 reads LQKENI. This CDR3 has 15 residues. Clones were read by immunoSEQ multiplex PCR, and TCRdb kept only the in-frame ones, dropping some. There are over 100,000 clones in the sample; 70% to 90% occur only once, and approximately 20% lies in the top ten. The TCR originated in an adult in good health. V usage is TRBV18 and J usage is TRBJ1-3, with TRBD1 as a possible D gene (5 bases). The sequencing used peripheral blood, collected on day 0 of AZD1222 vaccination. CDR3 amino acids: CASSPLDSPGNTIYF. As DNA, the CDR3 is TGTGCCAGCTCACCATTAGACAGTCCTGGAAACACCATATATTTT.